The 30 T cell receptor beta chains in this list originate from one sample, sequenced in a study of blood T cell repertoires in COVID-19. Repertoires were generated with immunoSEQ multiplex PCR, while TCRdb's copy carries only in-frame clones and drops some. The table records 100,000 to 150,000 clones, over 75% of them present only once. The source material was peripheral blood. Receptors were obtained from a man aged 40-49 years with active or convalescent COVID-19.

The chain employs TRBV28 and TRBJ1-2, with no clear D. Germline V gives CDR1 MDHEN, CDR2 SYDVKM. The V gene lost 2 bases and the J gene lost 8 bases, with 12 bases spanning the gap. The CDR3 extends over 13 amino acids. CDR3 DNA: TGTGCCAGCAGTTTAAGTCAGGCTATAGGCTACACCTTC. Translation gives CASSLSQAIGYTF.

The genes are TRBV4-2 and TRBJ1-5, with D possibly matching TRBD1 (5 bases). V was pared by 1 base and J by 4 bases, with 11 bases between. Germline CDR1 and CDR2: LGHNA and YNFKEQ. The CDR3 loop spans 15 amino acids. CDR3 loop: CASSQGGGENQPQHF. In DNA, the CDR3 is TGTGCCAGCAGCCAAGGCGGAGGGGAGAATCAGCCCCAGCATTTT.

V and J are TRBV9 and TRBJ2-6; D is perhaps TRBD2 (6 bases). The ends were cut back, 3 bases at V and 2 bases at J, with 15 bases in the middle. The CDR3 covers 17 residues. From germline, CDR1 is SGDLS and CDR2 YYNGEE. The CDR3 sequence: CASSASPGGTGANVLTF. As DNA, the CDR3 is TGTGCCAGCAGCGCATCTCCCGGGGGTACTGGGGCCAACGTCCTGACTTTC.

This chain joins TRBV5-4 and TRBJ2-5; 7 bases are shared with TRBD1. The CDR3 has 14 amino acids. V was pared by 0 bases and J by 5 bases, with 4 bases of the junction left unmatched. Germline lookup yields CDR1 SGHNT and CDR2 YYREEE (reference sequence). CDR3 nucleotide sequence: TGTGCCAGCAGCTTGGTGGACAGGAAGGAGACCCAGTACTTC. Encoded protein: CASSLVDRKETQYF. The entire variable domain, with the rest obtained from reference TRBV5-4 and TRBJ2-5, is as follows: ETGVTQSPTHLIKTRGQQVTLRCSSQSGHNTVSWYQQALGQGPQFIFQYYREEENGRGNFPPRFSGLQFPNYSSELNVNALELDDSALYLCASSLVDRKETQYFGPGTRLLVL.

This clone was seen a handful of times. The J gene is TRBJ2-1, the V gene TRBV5-1, with a tentative D call TRBD1 (6 bases). The V gene lost 7 bases and the J gene lost 0 bases, with 11 bases spanning the gap. The CDR3 totals 14 residues. Germline-derived CDR1 and CDR2 are SGHRS and YFSETQ. Here the CDR3 DNA reads TGCGCCAGCGGAACAGGGAGCTCCTACAATGAGCAGTTCTTC. Amino acid sequence: CASGTGSSYNEQFF.

The rearrangement uses TRBV7-2 and TRBJ2-7; 11 nucleotides agree with TRBD2. CDR1 is SGHTA, CDR2 FQGNSA, per germline. J was trimmed by 3 bases and V by 1 base; bases with no gene match: 2. CDR3 length equals 15 residues. CDR3 protein: CASSLELAGVYEQYF. The CDR3 nucleotides read TGTGCCAGCAGCTTAGAACTAGCGGGGGTCTACGAGCAGTACTTC.

V gene TRBV11-2 combines with J gene TRBJ2-7; TRBD1 matches 9 bases. The CDR3 is 15 residues long. V lost 5 bases and J lost 1; bases outside the gene matches: 6. Germline CDR1 and CDR2: SGHAT and FQNNGV. CDR3 amino acids: CASSRTGEVSYEQYF. CDR3 sequence (DNA): TGTGCCAGCAGCCGGACAGGGGAGGTTTCCTACGAGCAGTACTTC.

This chain uses TRBV6-6 with TRBJ1-5, with 9 bases identical to TRBD1. The CDR3 totals 16 residues. The trim removed 2 bases at V and 6 bases at J, leaving 8 bases unmatched. Germline lookup yields CDR1 MNHNY and CDR2 SVGAGI (reference sequence). DNA of the CDR3: TGTGCCAGCAGTTACGCACAGGGGGCTCTGAGTCAGCCCCAGCATTTT. It yields the protein CASSYAQGALSQPQHF.

The rearrangement joins TRBV5-4 to TRBJ1-5; 7 positions agree with TRBD1. The ends lost 4 bases at V and 2 bases at J; junction bases unmatched: 3. CDR1 is SGHNT and CDR2 is YYREEE in the germline V gene (reference sequence). The CDR3 covers 14 residues. The CDR3 sequence: CASSVGGGNQPQHF. The CDR3 DNA sequence: TGTGCCAGCAGCGTAGGGGGCGGCAATCAGCCCCAGCATTTT.

The chain joins TRBV19 to TRBJ1-5, with TRBD1 identical over 9 bases. The CDR3 loop spans 15 amino acids. Germline loops: CDR1 LNHDA, CDR2 SQIVND (reference sequence). The V and J ends lost 5 bases and 2 bases, in that order; junction bases with no gene match: 4. The DNA for the CDR3 is TGTGCCAGTAGTGGACAGGGGTCTGGCAATCAGCCCCAGCATTTT. This gives the protein CASSGQGSGNQPQHF.

V gene TRBV6-5 combines with J gene TRBJ1-1; 7 bases map to TRBD1. The CDR3 runs 15 residues. Trimming removed 6 bases from V and 4 bases from J; junction bases left unmatched: 11. In germline, CDR1 is MNHEY, CDR2 SVGAGI. The CDR3 spells CASREGAVGPTEAFF. CDR3 coding DNA: TGTGCCAGCAGAGAGGGGGCGGTGGGGCCCACTGAAGCTTTCTTT.

This clone was found a few times. The chain carries TRBV4-2 and TRBJ2-1; a weak D match, TRBD2 (7 bases). The V end lost 5 bases, the J end lost 6 bases, and 14 bases lay between the germline ends. The CDR3 loop spans 14 amino acids. CDR1 and CDR2 from the germline V gene are LGHNA and YNFKEQ. In nucleotides, the CDR3 is TGTGCCAGCAGCGTAGGGGGGACTACCAATGAGCAGTTCTTC. Translation gives CASSVGGTTNEQFF.

This CDR3 reads CASSEARGGNQPQHF. The CDR3 bases are TGTGCCAGCAGTGAAGCGCGGGGGGGCAATCAGCCCCAGCATTTT. The chain uses TRBV2 and TRBJ1-5; possibly TRBD1 for D (5 bases). CDR1 is SNHLY, CDR2 FYNNEI, per germline. The CDR3 extends over 15 amino acids. V was pared by 0 bases and J by 2 bases, with 8 bases between.

This chain connects TRBV7-3 to TRBJ2-3, with TRBD1 as a possible D gene (6 bases). Germline V CDR1 and CDR2: SGHTA, FQGTGA. The germline V and J ends were trimmed by 4 bases and 2 bases, with 16 bases remaining between them. This CDR3 has 16 residues. The CDR3 DNA reads as TGTGCCAGCAGCTCCGAAACCACAGGGTACACAGATACGCAGTATTTT. Protein: CASSSETTGYTDTQYF.

The chain couples TRBV9 to TRBJ1-1; a possible D gene is TRBD1 (5 bases). This CDR3 region has 14 residues. Germline CDR1 reads SGDLS; CDR2 reads YYNGEE. Between the trimmed V and J ends, which lost 2 bases and 0 bases, there was a span of 8 bases. The CDR3 DNA sequence: TGTGCCAGCAGCGTTAGGGACTTGAACACTGAAGCTTTCTTT. Translated, it gives CASSVRDLNTEAFF.

The chain uses TRBV5-1 and TRBJ2-6; TRBD1 is a possible D gene (5 bases). Trimming stripped 1 base from V and 0 bases from J, with 11 bases between. CDR3 length equals 17 residues. From germline, CDR1 is SGHRS and CDR2 YFSETQ. This chain's CDR3 is CASSLFQGGSGANVLTF. In DNA form, the CDR3 reads TGCGCCAGCAGCTTGTTTCAGGGCGGCTCTGGGGCCAACGTCCTGACTTTC.

The gene calls are TRBV2 and TRBJ2-1, with 9 bases lining up with TRBD1. V was pared by 8 bases and J by 7 bases, with 6 bases of the junction left unmatched. Germline V gives CDR1 SNHLY, CDR2 FYNNEI. This CDR3 is built from 13 residues. CDR3 sequence: CASGEQGANEQFF. The CDR3 DNA reads as TGTGCCAGCGGAGAACAGGGGGCGAATGAGCAGTTCTTC. Drawing the rest from reference TRBV2 and TRBJ2-1, the complete variable domain is EPEVTQTPSHQVTQMGQEVILRCVPISNHLYFYWYRQILGQKVEFLVSFYNNEISEKSEIFDDQFSVERPDGSNFTLKIRSTKLEDSAMYFCASGEQGANEQFFGPGTRLTVL.

The rearrangement joins TRBV30 to TRBJ1-2; no clear D. Between the trimmed V and J ends, which lost 0 bases and 3 bases, there was a span of 17 bases. The CDR3 covers 16 residues. From germline, CDR1 is GTSNPN and CDR2 SVGIG (reference sequence). CDR3 loop: CAWSVFLGAGDYGYTF. CDR3 nucleotide sequence: TGTGCCTGGAGTGTCTTTTTGGGCGCGGGTGACTATGGCTACACCTTC. The full variable domain, with the rest looked up from reference TRBV30 and TRBJ1-2, is SQTIHQWPATLVQPVGSPLSLECTVEGTSNPNLYWYRQAAGRGLQLLFYSVGIGQISSEVPQNLSASRPQDRQFILSSKKLLLSDSGFYLCAWSVFLGAGDYGYTFGSGTRLTVV.

V and J are TRBV30 and TRBJ1-2; 7 nucleotides align to TRBD1. The CDR3 totals 14 residues. V lost 8 bases to trimming and J lost 2 bases; unmatched junction nucleotides: 11. From germline, CDR1 is GTSNPN and CDR2 SVGIG (reference sequence). The CDR3 DNA reads TGTGCCAGGGGTCGGGACAGTTTAAACTATGGCTACACCTTC. This sequence encodes CARGRDSLNYGYTF.

The CDR3 loop reads CASRGTRVSNQPQHF. The CDR3 nucleotides read TGTGCCAGCAGGGGGACAAGGGTTAGCAATCAGCCCCAGCATTTT. V and J are TRBV2 and TRBJ1-5; D may be TRBD1 (6 bases). Germline lookup yields CDR1 SNHLY and CDR2 FYNNEI. The germline V and J ends were trimmed by 6 bases and 0 bases, with 12 bases remaining between them. There are 15 residues in the CDR3.

The chain uses TRBV5-4 and TRBJ2-3, with TRBD1 matching 7 bases. Germline CDR1 and CDR2: SGHNT and YYREEE (reference sequence). V shed 7 bases, J shed 7 bases, and the junction held 12 bases outside the gene matches. CDR3 size: 14 residues. CDR3 bases: TGTGCCAGCTTTACCCGGGACAGAGAAAATACGCAGTATTTT. Amino acids: CASFTRDRENTQYF.

This chain joins TRBV27 and TRBJ2-3; 11 bases fit TRBD1. The CDR3 consists of 14 residues. J lost 1 base, V lost 10 bases, and 4 bases had no gene match. Germline V lookup: CDR1 MNHEY, CDR2 SMNVEV (reference sequence). CDR3 nucleotide sequence: TGTGCCATCGGGACAGGGGGTGGCACAGATACGCAGTATTTT. Protein: CAIGTGGGTDTQYF.

The chain recombines TRBV20-1 with TRBJ2-5; TRBD1 might be the D (6 bases). Germline V gene lookup returns CDR1 DFQATT and CDR2 SNEGSKA (reference sequence). The germline V and J ends were trimmed by 3 bases and 5 bases, with 16 bases remaining between them. The CDR3 is 14 residues long. The CDR3 loop is CSASGAAGAETQYF. CDR3 nucleotides: TGCAGTGCTAGTGGGGCGGCAGGGGCCGAGACCCAGTACTTC.

V usage is TRBV19 and J usage is TRBJ2-7; the match to TRBD2 covers 7 bases. The germline gives CDR1 LNHDA, CDR2 SQIVND (reference sequence). Trimming cost V 4 bases and J 1 base; bases outside gene matches: 4. This CDR3 comprises 14 residues. The CDR3: CASSNPSGSYEQYF. CDR3 sequence (DNA): TGTGCCAGTAGTAACCCTAGCGGATCCTACGAGCAGTACTTC.

The V gene is TRBV18, the J gene TRBJ1-3; 7 bases agree with TRBD1. The CDR3 sequence is 18 residues long. V shed 6 bases and J 1 base; nucleotides not matched to a gene: 15. The V gene's germline CDR1 is KGHSH and CDR2 LQKENI. CDR3 sequence (DNA): TGTGCCAGCTCGCAGGGGGAATCCCAGGGAAATTCTGGAAACACCATATATTTT. The encoded protein is CASSQGESQGNSGNTIYF.

The gene calls are TRBV7-3 and TRBJ1-1; the match to TRBD1 covers 9 bases. The CDR3 has 15 amino acids. V was pared by 0 bases and J by 5 bases, with 4 bases of the junction left unmatched. Germline assignment: CDR1 SGHTA and CDR2 FQGTGA. DNA for the CDR3: TGTGCCAGCAGCTTAACCACAGGGGGCAGGACTGAAGCTTTCTTT. As protein: CASSLTTGGRTEAFF.

This chain connects TRBV6-2 or TRBV6-3 to TRBJ2-7; tentatively, D is TRBD2 (6 bases). CDR3 length equals 15 residues. Trimming stripped 2 bases from V and 0 bases from J, with 11 bases between. Germline CDR1 and CDR2: MNHEY and SVGEGT. The CDR3 bases are TGTGCCAGCAGTTACACACCGGGACTCTCCTACGAGCAGTACTTC. This gives the protein CASSYTPGLSYEQYF.

This chain uses TRBV3-1 (or the pseudogene TRBV3-2) with TRBJ2-3, with D tentatively TRBD2 (6 bases). This CDR3 region has 17 residues. V was trimmed by 1 base and J by 1 base, leaving 15 bases between them. The germline V gene has CDR1 LGHDT and CDR2 YNNKEL (reference sequence). The CDR3: CASSQGRFGGGTDTQYF. CDR3 bases: TGTGCCAGCAGCCAAGGAAGGTTTGGCGGGGGCACAGATACGCAGTATTTT.

This clone was picked up a small number of times. The chain employs TRBV7-9 and TRBJ1-1; TRBD1 is a possible D gene (6 bases). This CDR3 spans 14 amino acids. From germline, CDR1 is SEHNR and CDR2 FQNEAQ (reference sequence). V was shortened by 6 bases and J by 4 bases, with 15 bases between the two germline ends. The CDR3, as DNA: TGTGCCAGCAGGTGGCTGATGGACAGCACTGAAGCTTTCTTT. This translates into CASRWLMDSTEAFF.

The CDR3 reads CSVRTGGYYGYTF. Written as DNA, the CDR3 is TGCAGCGTGAGGACAGGGGGCTACTATGGCTACACCTTC. This chain links TRBV29-1 with TRBJ1-2, with 11 bases lining up with TRBD1. CDR3 length: 13 amino acids. J lost 3 bases, V lost 6 bases, and 3 bases had no gene match. Germline-derived CDR1 and CDR2 are SQVTM and ANQGSEA.